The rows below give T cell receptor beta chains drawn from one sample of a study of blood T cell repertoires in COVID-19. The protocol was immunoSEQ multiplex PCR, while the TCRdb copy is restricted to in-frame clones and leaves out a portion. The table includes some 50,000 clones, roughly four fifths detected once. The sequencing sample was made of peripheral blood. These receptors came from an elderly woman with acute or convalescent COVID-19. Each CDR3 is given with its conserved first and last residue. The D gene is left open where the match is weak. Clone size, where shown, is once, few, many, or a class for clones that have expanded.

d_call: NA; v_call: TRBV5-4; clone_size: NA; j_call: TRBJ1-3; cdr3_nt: TGTGCCAGCAGCTTGGCCGGGGGCTCTGGAAACACCATATATTTT; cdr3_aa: CASSLAGGSGNTIYF
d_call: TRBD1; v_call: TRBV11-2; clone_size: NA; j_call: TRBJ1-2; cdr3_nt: TGTGCCAGCAGCTTAAAGTCGACAGGGGGAAGTGGTGGCTACACCTTC; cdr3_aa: CASSLKSTGGSGGYTF
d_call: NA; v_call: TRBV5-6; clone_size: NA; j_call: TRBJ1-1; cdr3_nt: TGTGCCAGCAGCTTGGTTGCTGCCGGACAACCCTTGGCCACTGAAGCTTTCTTT; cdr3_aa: CASSLVAAGQPLATEAFF
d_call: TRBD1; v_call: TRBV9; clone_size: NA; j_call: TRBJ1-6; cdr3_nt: TGTGCCAGCAGCGATCACAGGGGGGCCGAAGATAATTCACCCCTCCACTTT; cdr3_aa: CASSDHRGAEDNSPLHF
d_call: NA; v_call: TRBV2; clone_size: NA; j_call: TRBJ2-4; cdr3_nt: TGTGCCAGCCACTTCTCTACCCTCAACATTCAGTACTTC; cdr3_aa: CASHFSTLNIQYF
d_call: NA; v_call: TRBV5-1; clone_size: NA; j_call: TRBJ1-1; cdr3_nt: TGCGCCAGCAGCTTGGGAGGTCGGTCTATGAACACTGAAGCTTTCTTT; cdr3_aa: CASSLGGRSMNTEAFF
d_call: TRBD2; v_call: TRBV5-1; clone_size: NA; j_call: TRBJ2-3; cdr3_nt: TGCGCCAGCATAGATGTTAGCGGGGGAGATACGCAGTATTTT; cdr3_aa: CASIDVSGGDTQYF
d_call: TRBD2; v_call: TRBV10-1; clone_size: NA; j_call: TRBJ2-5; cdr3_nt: TGCGCCAGCAGTGCGACTAGCGGGAGGGAGGAGACCCAGTACTTC; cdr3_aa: CASSATSGREETQYF
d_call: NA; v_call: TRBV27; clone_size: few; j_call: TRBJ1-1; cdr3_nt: TGTGCCAGCAGTTTAACGTTACAGGGCCGAGCTTTCTTT; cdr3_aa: CASSLTLQGRAFF
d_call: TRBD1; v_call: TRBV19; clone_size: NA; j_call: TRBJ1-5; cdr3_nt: TGTGCCAGCAAACAGACAGGGGGAAATGGTCAGCCCCAGCATTTT; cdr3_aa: CASKQTGGNGQPQHF
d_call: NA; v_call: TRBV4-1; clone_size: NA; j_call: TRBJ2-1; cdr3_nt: TGCGCCAGCAGCCAAGACACTAGGGATGAGCAGTTCTTC; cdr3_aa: CASSQDTRDEQFF
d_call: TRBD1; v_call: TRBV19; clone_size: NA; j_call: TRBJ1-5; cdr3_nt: TGTGCCAGTAGTATGGGGACAGGGAGGCTAAGCAATCAGCCCCAGCATTTT; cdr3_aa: CASSMGTGRLSNQPQHF
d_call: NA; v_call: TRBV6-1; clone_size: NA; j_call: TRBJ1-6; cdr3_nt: TGTGCCAGCAGTGAAGCGACAGGCTCCCATTCACCCCTCCACTTT; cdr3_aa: CASSEATGSHSPLHF
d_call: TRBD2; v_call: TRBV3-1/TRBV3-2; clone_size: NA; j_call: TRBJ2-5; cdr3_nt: TGTGCCAGCAGCCAACAGGGACTAGCGGGGGACGAGACCCAGTACTTC; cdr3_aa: CASSQQGLAGDETQYF
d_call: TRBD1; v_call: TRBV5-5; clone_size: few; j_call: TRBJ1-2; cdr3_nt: TGTGCCAGCAGCATCGGGACAGGGGTTAACTATGGCTACACCTTC; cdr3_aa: CASSIGTGVNYGYTF
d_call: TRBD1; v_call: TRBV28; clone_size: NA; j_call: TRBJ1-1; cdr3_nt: TGTGCCAGCAGTGCTCCACAGGGGAGGAACACTGAAGCTTTCTTT; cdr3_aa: CASSAPQGRNTEAFF
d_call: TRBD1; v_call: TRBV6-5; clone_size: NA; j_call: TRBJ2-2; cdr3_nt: TGTGCCAGCAGTTACCCTAGGACAGGGCGTTGGGAGCTGTTTTTT; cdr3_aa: CASSYPRTGRWELFF
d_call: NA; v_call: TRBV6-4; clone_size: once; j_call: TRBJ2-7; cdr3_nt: TGTGCCAGCGCACGAGATGACGGGGACGAGCAGTACTTC; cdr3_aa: CASARDDGDEQYF
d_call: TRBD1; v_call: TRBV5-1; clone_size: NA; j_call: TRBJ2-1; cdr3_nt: TGCGCCAGCAGCTTGAACCCAGGGACAGCAGCAAATGAGCAGTTCTTC; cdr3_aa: CASSLNPGTAANEQFF
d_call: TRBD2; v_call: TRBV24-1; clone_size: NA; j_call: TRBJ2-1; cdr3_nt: TGTGCCACCAGTGATCTTAGCGGGGGGGCCTACAATGAGCAGTTCTTC; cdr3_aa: CATSDLSGGAYNEQFF
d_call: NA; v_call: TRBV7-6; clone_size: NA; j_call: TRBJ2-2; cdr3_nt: TGTGCCAGCAGCTTAGGATCTCTAGCGAACACCGGGGAGCTGTTTTTT; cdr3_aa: CASSLGSLANTGELFF
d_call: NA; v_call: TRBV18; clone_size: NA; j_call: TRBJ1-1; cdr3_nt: TGTGCCAGCTCACCAATCTCGGGGACTGAAGCTTTCTTT; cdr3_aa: CASSPISGTEAFF
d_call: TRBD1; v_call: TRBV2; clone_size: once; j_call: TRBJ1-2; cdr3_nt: TGTGCCAGCAGTGTGACAGGGGGCGACTATGGCTACACCTTC; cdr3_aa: CASSVTGGDYGYTF
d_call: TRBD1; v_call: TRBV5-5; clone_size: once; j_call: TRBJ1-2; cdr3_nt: TGTGCCAGCAGCTTACAGACAGGGGGATACTATGGCTACACCTTC; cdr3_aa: CASSLQTGGYYGYTF
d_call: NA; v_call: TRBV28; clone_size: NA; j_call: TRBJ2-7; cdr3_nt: TGTGCCAGCAGTCCCCACCAGGGCTACGAGCAGTACTTC; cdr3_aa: CASSPHQGYEQYF
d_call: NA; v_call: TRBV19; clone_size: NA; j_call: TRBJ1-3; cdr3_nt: TGTGCCAGTAGTATGGACAGCTCTGGAAACACCATATATTTT; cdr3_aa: CASSMDSSGNTIYF
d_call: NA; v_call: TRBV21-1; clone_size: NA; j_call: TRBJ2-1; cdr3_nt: TGTGCCAGCAGCAAAGTAGGCCCCCAGCCATTTAGCGGACCTTACAATGAGCAGTTCTTC; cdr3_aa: CASSKVGPQPFSGPYNEQFF
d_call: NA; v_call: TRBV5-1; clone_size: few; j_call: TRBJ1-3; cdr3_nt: TGCGCCAGCAGCTTGGGGCCCAGTGGCACCATGGACACCATATATTTT; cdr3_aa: CASSLGPSGTMDTIYF
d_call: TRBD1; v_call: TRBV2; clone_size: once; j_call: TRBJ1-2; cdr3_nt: TGTGCCCGCCGGGACAGGGTAGGATATGGCTACACCTTC; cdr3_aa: CARRDRVGYGYTF
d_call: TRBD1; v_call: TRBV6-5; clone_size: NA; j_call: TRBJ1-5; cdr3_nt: TGTGCCAGCAGGCCAGGGGGCTTTCAGCCCCAGCATTTT; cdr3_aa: CASRPGGFQPQHF
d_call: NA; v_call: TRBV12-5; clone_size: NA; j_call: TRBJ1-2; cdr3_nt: TGTGCTAGTGCCCTGGACGGGGGGGTTCCCTATGGCTACACCTTC; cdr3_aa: CASALDGGVPYGYTF
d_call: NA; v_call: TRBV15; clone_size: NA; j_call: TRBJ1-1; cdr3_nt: TGTGCCACCAGCAGAGATCTCGGGGAAGGGAACACTGAAGCTTTCTTT; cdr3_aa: CATSRDLGEGNTEAFF
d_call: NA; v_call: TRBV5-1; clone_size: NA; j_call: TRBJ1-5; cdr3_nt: TGCGCCAGCAGCTTGTTAGGGGACACCAATCAGCCCCAGCATTTT; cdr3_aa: CASSLLGDTNQPQHF
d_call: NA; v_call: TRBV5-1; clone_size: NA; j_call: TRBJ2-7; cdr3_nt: TGCGCCAGCAGCTTCAGGGAACGGAACGAGCAGTACTTC; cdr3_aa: CASSFRERNEQYF
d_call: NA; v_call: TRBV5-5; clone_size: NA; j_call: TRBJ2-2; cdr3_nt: TGTGCCAGCAGCTTCGGAGCAAACACCGGGGAGCTGTTTTTT; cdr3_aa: CASSFGANTGELFF
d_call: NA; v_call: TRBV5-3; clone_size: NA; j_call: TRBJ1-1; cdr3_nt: TGTGCCAGAAACCCCCGGGGGGGCGACACTGAAGCTTTCTTT; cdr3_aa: CARNPRGGDTEAFF
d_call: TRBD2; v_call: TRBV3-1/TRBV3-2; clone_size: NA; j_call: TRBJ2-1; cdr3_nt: TGTGCCAGCAGCCAAGACTTATCCGGGAGGTTAAACAATGAGCAGTTCTTC; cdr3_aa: CASSQDLSGRLNNEQFF
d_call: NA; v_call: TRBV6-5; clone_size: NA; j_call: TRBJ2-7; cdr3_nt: TGTGCCAGCCCCAAACCTAGCTCCTACGAGCAGTACTTC; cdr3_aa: CASPKPSSYEQYF
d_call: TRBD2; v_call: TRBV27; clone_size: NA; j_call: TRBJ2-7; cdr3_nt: TGTGCCAGCAGTCAGCGACTAGCGGGCTCCTACGAGCAGTACTTC; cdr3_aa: CASSQRLAGSYEQYF
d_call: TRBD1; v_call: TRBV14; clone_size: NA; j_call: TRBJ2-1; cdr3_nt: TGTGCCAGCAGCGAATTACAGGGGTTTACTTCCTACAATGAGCAGTTCTTC; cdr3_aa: CASSELQGFTSYNEQFF
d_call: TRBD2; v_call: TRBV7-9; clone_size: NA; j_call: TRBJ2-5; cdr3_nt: TGTGCCAGCAGCTTAAGGGGCCGGGGGGGGCCGACCGAGACCCAGTACTTC; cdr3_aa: CASSLRGRGGPTETQYF
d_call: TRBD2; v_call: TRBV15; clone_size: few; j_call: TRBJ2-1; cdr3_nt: TGTGCCACCAGCAGACAAACTAGCGGGATCTCCTACAATGAGCAGTTCTTC; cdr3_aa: CATSRQTSGISYNEQFF